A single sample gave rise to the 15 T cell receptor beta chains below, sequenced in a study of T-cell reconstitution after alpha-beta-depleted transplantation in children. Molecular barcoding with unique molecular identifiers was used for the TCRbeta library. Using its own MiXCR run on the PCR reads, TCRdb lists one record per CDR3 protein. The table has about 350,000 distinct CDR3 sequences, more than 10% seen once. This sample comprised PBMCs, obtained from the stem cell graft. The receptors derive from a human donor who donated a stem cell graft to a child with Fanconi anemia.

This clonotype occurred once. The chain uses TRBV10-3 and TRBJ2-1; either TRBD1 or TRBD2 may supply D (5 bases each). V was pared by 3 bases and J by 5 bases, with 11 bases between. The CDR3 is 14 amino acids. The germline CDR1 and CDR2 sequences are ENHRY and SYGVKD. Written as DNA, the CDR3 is TGTGCCATCAGTGATCGAGGGACGAACAATGAGCAGTTCTTC. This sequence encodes CAISDRGTNNEQFF.

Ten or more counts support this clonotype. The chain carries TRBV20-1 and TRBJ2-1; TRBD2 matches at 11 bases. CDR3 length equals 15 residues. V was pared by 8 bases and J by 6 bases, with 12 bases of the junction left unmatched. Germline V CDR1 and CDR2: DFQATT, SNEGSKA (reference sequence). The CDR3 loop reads CSPYPTSGAINEQFF. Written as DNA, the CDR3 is TGCAGTCCGTACCCGACTAGCGGGGCTATCAATGAGCAGTTCTTC.

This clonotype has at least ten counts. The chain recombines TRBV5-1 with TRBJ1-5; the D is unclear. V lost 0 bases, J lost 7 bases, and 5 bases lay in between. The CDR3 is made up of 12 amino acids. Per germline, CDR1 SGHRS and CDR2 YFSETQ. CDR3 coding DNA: TGCGCCAGCAGCTTGGATGGACAGCCCCAGCATTTT. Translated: CASSLDGQPQHF.

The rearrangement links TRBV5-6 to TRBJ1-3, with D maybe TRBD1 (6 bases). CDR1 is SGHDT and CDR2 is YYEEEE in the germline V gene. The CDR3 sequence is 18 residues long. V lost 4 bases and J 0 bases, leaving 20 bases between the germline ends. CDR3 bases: TGTGCCAGCAGCCTAACGGCCAGGGGTCCCATCTCTGGAAACACCATATATTTT. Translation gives CASSLTARGPISGNTIYF.

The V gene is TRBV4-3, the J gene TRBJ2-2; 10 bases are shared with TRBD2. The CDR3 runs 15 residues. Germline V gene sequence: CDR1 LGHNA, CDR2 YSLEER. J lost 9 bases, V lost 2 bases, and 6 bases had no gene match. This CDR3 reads CASSQSSGGSRELFF. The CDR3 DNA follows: TGCGCCAGCAGCCAATCTAGCGGGGGAAGCCGGGAGCTGTTTTTT.

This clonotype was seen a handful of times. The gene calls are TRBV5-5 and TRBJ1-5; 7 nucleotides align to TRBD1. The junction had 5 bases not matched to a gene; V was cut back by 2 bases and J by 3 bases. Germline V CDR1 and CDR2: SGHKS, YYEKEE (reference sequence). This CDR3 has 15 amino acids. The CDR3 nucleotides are TGTGCCAGCAGCTTCACAGGGGACTACAATCAGCCCCAGCATTTT. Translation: CASSFTGDYNQPQHF.

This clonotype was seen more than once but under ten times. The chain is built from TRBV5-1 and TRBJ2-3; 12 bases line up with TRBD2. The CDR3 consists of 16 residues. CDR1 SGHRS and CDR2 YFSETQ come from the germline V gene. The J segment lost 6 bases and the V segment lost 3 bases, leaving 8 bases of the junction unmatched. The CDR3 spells CASSSGLAGRSDTQYF. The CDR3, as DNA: TGCGCCAGCAGCTCCGGACTAGCGGGGCGGTCGGATACGCAGTATTTT.

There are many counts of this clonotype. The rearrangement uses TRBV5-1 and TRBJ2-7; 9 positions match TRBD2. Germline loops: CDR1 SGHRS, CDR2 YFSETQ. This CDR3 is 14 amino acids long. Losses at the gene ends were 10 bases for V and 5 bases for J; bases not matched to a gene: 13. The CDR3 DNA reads TGCGCCGCCAAAACCTTAGCGGGGGACCACGAGCAGTACGTC. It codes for CAAKTLAGDHEQYV.

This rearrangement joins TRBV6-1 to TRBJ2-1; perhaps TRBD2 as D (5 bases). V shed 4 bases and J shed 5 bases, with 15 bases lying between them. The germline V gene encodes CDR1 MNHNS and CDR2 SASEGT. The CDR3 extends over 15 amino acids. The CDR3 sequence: CASSAGLNMNNEQFF. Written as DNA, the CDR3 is TGTGCCAGCAGTGCAGGACTCAACATGAACAATGAGCAGTTCTTC.

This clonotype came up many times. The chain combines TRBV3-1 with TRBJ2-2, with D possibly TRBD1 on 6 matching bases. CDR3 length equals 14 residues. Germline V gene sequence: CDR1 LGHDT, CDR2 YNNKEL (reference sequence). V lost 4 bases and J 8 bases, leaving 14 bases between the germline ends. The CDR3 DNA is TGTGCCAGCAGCCTGCCAGGGGAATCGGGGGAGCTGTTTTTT. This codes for CASSLPGESGELFF.

CDR3 loop: CASSPPGGTEAFF. DNA for the CDR3: TGTGCCAGCAGCCCGCCGGGGGGTACTGAAGCTTTCTTT. The chain combines TRBV7-8 with TRBJ1-1; D possibly corresponds to TRBD1 (5 bases). CDR3 length: 13 residues. V lost 5 bases and J 5 bases, leaving 12 bases between the germline ends. CDR1 is SGHVS and CDR2 is FQNEAQ in the germline V gene.

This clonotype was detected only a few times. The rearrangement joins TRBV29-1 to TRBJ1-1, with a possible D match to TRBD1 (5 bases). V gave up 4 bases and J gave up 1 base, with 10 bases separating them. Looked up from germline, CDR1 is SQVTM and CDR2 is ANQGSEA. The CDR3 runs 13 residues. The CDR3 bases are TGCAGCGTTGGCGCGAGGGGGAACACTGAAGCTTTCTTT. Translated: CSVGARGNTEAFF.

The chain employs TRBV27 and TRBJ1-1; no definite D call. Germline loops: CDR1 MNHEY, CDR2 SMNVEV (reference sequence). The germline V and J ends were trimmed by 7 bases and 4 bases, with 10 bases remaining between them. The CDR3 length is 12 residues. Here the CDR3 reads CASKDGSTEAFF. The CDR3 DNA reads TGTGCCAGCAAGGACGGCTCCACTGAAGCTTTCTTT.

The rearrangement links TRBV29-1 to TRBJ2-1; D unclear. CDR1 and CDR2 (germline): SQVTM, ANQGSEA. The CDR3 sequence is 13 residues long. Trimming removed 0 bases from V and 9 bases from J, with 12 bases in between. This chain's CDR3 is CSVEDIGLTEQFF. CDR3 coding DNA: TGCAGCGTTGAAGATATCGGCCTGACTGAGCAGTTCTTC.

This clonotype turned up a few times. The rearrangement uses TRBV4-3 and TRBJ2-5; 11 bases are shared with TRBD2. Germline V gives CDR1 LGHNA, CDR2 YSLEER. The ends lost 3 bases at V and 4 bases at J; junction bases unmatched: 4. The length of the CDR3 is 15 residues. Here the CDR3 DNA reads TGCGCCAGCAGCCAGGGGGGACTAGCGGTAGAGACCCAGTACTTC. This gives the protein CASSQGGLAVETQYF.